These 5 T cell receptor beta chains came from one sample sequenced in a study of T cell repertoires in cytomegalovirus infection. TCRdb re-analysed the reads in MiXCR, keeping a single row per CDR3 protein. The data contain roughly 720,000 distinct CDR3 sequences, 35% to 40% of them seen just once; the ten biggest clones take up 2.5% to 3.5%. Sequenced: PBMCs. Source of these receptors: a human donor in good health (CMV status not recorded). Some clones in this sample may be carry-over from other donors' samples.

The chain is built from TRBV3-1 and TRBJ2-7; no firm D call. CDR3 length: 17 amino acids. V lost 0 bases, J lost 2 bases, and 17 bases lay in between. Germline V gene lookup returns CDR1 LGHDT and CDR2 YNNKEL (reference sequence). In DNA form, the CDR3 reads TGTGCCAGCAGCCAAGATCTTCTCGGCTTGCAAACCTACGAGCAGTACTTC. Encoded protein: CASSQDLLGLQTYEQYF.

The CDR3 loop reads CASSQDSRAVASYEQYF. CDR3 DNA sequence: TGTGCCAGCAGCCAAGATAGTAGGGCGGTTGCCTCCTACGAGCAGTACTTC. The chain couples TRBV3-1 to TRBJ2-7; the D is unclear. The CDR3 spans 17 residues. In germline, CDR1 is LGHDT, CDR2 YNNKEL (reference sequence). V dropped 0 bases and J dropped 0 bases, with 15 bases sitting between them.

The J gene is TRBJ2-3, the V gene TRBV24-1; TRBD1 aligns across 8 bases. Germline V lookup: CDR1 KGHDR, CDR2 SFDVKD. Losses at the gene ends were 1 base for V and 2 bases for J; bases not matched to a gene: 7. CDR3 length: 17 residues. The chain's CDR3 is CATSDFGDRGVTDTQYF. The CDR3 DNA follows: TGTGCCACCAGTGATTTTGGAGACAGGGGAGTCACAGATACGCAGTATTTT.

The chain links TRBV7-3 to TRBJ2-5, with 7 bases fitting TRBD1. Germline-derived CDR1 and CDR2 are SGHTA and FQGTGA. Trimming cost V 4 bases and J 0 bases; bases outside gene matches: 5. This CDR3 contains 15 residues. The CDR3: CASSSTGVYQETQYF. CDR3 in DNA: TGTGCCAGCAGCTCAACAGGGGTGTACCAAGAGACCCAGTACTTC. Looking up the rest from reference TRBV7-3 and TRBJ2-5 gives the full variable domain: GAGVSQTPSNKVTEKGKYVELRCDPISGHTALYWYRQSLGQGPEFLIYFQGTGAADDSGLPNDRFFAVRPEGSVSTLKIQRTERGDSAVYLCASSSTGVYQETQYFGPGTRLLVL.

There are a few counts of this clonotype. The chain joins TRBV10-3 to TRBJ2-7, with D unresolved. This CDR3 has 12 residues. V was shortened by 6 bases and J by 0 bases, with 6 bases between the two germline ends. Germline assignment: CDR1 ENHRY and CDR2 SYGVKD. DNA of the CDR3: TGTGCCATCAGCATGGACTCCTACGAGCAGTACTTC. Residues: CAISMDSYEQYF.